This section outlines one T cell receptor (beta chain) sequence together with its context. Its antigen is unidentified. This specimen comes from a study of shared clonotypes between healthy human individuals. The CDR3 covers 16 residues. The trim removed 0 bases at V and 4 bases at J, leaving 6 bases unmatched. The germline gives CDR1 SNHLY, CDR2 FYNNEI. The study drew all its donors from Caucasian adults living in Nashville, Tennessee. Profiling relied on immunoSEQ multiplex PCR, and the TCRdb table lists in-frame clones only, not all of them. Seen here are some 1,600,000 clones, roughly 98% observed once, and the top ten hold about 0.4%. Whole-study results and caveats: The sharing of 4.5% to 5% of naive CD4 clonotypes was seen across a handful of donors. Naive subsets usually exceeded memory subsets in estimated richness.

This chain connects TRBV2 to TRBJ2-5, with 9 positions matching TRBD1. The material sequenced was naive CD4+ T cells sorted from blood. Subset specified: CD45RA+ positively selected. The TCR originated in a young man in good health. The CDR3 DNA reads as TGTGCCAGCAGTGAAGCAGGACAGGGGAGGCGAGAGACCCAGTACTTC. Amino acid sequence: CASSEAGQGRRETQYF. The whole variable domain, remainder taken from reference TRBV2 and TRBJ2-5, is EPEVTQTPSHQVTQMGQEVILRCVPISNHLYFYWYRQILGQKVEFLVSFYNNEISEKSEIFDDQFSVERPDGSNFTLKIRSTKLEDSAMYFCASSEAGQGRRETQYFGPGTRLLVL.